The 23 T cell receptor beta chains listed next were all sequenced from one sample in a study of cytotoxic CD8 clonotypes in ibrutinib-treated CLL. Clones were read by immunoSEQ multiplex PCR, and TCRdb kept only the in-frame ones, dropping some. This sample has 23,000 or so clones; roughly 70% occur once, and the top ten carry 25% to 30%. The sequences come from PBMCs, collected after 24 months of ibrutinib treatment. The source of these receptors is a human donor with chronic lymphocytic leukemia.

The V and J genes are TRBV5-1 and TRBJ2-5, with a possible D match to TRBD1 (6 bases). This CDR3 has 15 residues. Germline values: CDR1 SGHRS, CDR2 YFSETQ. V lost 0 bases, J lost 7 bases, and 16 bases lay in between. DNA of the CDR3: TGCGCCAGCAGCTTGGACAGGGCGCTTGGGGGGACCCAGTACTTC. Protein sequence: CASSLDRALGGTQYF. Complete variable domain (other parts from reference TRBV5-1 and TRBJ2-5): KAGVTQTPRYLIKTRGQQVTLSCSPISGHRSVSWYQQTPGQGLQFLFEYFSETQRNKGNFPGRFSGRQFSNSRSEMNVSTLELGDSALYLCASSLDRALGGTQYFGPGTRLLVL.

CDR3 residues: CASSQVQLYEQYF. The CDR3 DNA reads as TGTGCCAGCAGCCAAGTCCAACTCTACGAGCAGTACTTC. The chain uses TRBV14 and TRBJ2-7; D unresolved. Per germline, CDR1 SGHDN and CDR2 FVKESK. Trimming removed 1 base at V and 3 bases at J, with 7 bases between. This CDR3 spans 13 amino acids.

The chain links TRBV7-8 to TRBJ1-2, with 7 bases lining up with TRBD1. This CDR3 has 13 amino acids. CDR1 is SGHVS, CDR2 FQNEAQ, per germline. J lost 8 bases, V lost 6 bases, and 9 bases had no gene match. CDR3 loop: CASSRQGRVGYTF. CDR3 sequence (DNA): TGTGCCAGCAGTCGACAGGGTAGGGTCGGCTACACCTTC.

In its sample, this clone ranks as medium-sized. At the DNA level, this CDR3 is encoded by other sequences in the same sample as well. The chain uses TRBV29-1 and TRBJ1-1, with D possibly matching TRBD1 (6 bases). This CDR3 has 11 amino acids. Trimming shortened V by 4 bases and J by 5 bases, and 8 bases separated the two germline ends. Germline V lookup: CDR1 SQVTM, CDR2 ANQGSEA. CDR3 DNA sequence: TGCAGCGTTGGAGGGGGGACTGAAGCTTTCTTT. This encodes CSVGGGTEAFF.

The chain joins TRBV29-1 to TRBJ1-2, with TRBD1 as a possible D gene (6 bases). The CDR3 has 12 amino acids. The germline gives CDR1 SQVTM, CDR2 ANQGSEA. The germline V and J ends were trimmed by 5 bases and 4 bases, with 11 bases remaining between them. The CDR3 sequence is CSVHLGAYGYTF. In nucleotides, the CDR3 is TGCAGCGTTCACCTGGGGGCCTATGGCTACACCTTC.

In the case of this clone: This sample also contains other DNA sequences that code for the same CDR3. V is TRBV18 and J is TRBJ2-7; tentatively, D is TRBD2 (6 bases). The CDR3 covers 14 residues. The V gene's germline CDR1 is KGHSH and CDR2 LQKENI. The ends were cut back, 6 bases at V and 1 base at J, with 13 bases in the middle. CDR3 residues: CASSPGTSSYEQYF. CDR3 nucleotide sequence: TGTGCCAGCTCTCCCGGGACTTCATCCTACGAGCAGTACTTC.

The chain joins TRBV10-3 to TRBJ1-1, with unresolved D. The CDR3 has 14 residues. V lost 5 bases to trimming and J lost 0 bases, with 10 bases between them. Germline CDR1 ENHRY, CDR2 SYGVKD. The CDR3 is CAISSINMNTEAFF. CDR3 nucleotides: TGTGCCATCAGTTCCATCAACATGAACACTGAAGCTTTCTTT.

This clone was counted a few times. J is TRBJ2-7 and V is TRBV4-1, with 10 positions matching TRBD2. Trimming at V came to 4 bases and at J to 13 bases, leaving 16 bases not matched to a gene. Germline values: CDR1 MGHRA, CDR2 YSYEKL. This CDR3 is 15 amino acids long. The CDR3 loop reads CASSLGGMVAGGLYF. CDR3 nucleotides: TGCGCCAGCAGCCTAGGAGGGATGGTAGCGGGGGGTCTTTACTTC.

This clone was observed a few times. The chain carries TRBV10-1 and TRBJ2-1; a weak D match, TRBD1 (5 bases). This CDR3 region has 14 residues. Germline CDR1 and CDR2: WNHNN and SYGVQD (reference sequence). V lost 3 bases, J lost 9 bases, and 15 bases lay in between. This CDR3 is CASSDGAGNSEQFF. The CDR3 DNA is TGCGCCAGCAGTGATGGGGCAGGTAACAGTGAGCAGTTCTTC.

CDR3 protein: CASSLSLLVNPSGANVLTF. The CDR3 DNA is TGTGCCAGCAGCTTAAGTCTTCTAGTGAACCCCTCTGGGGCCAACGTCCTGACTTTC. The chain recombines TRBV7-9 with TRBJ2-6; D gene uncertain. The CDR3 consists of 19 residues. The V end lost 2 bases, the J end lost 0 bases, and 17 bases lay between the germline ends. Germline V gene sequence: CDR1 SEHNR, CDR2 FQNEAQ (reference sequence).

V gene TRBV7-6 combines with J gene TRBJ1-1, with 8 nucleotides matching TRBD1. Germline V CDR1 and CDR2: SGHVS, FNYEAQ. The CDR3 runs 15 residues. J lost 1 base, V lost 3 bases, and 4 bases had no gene match. The CDR3 region is CASSFGQGANTEAFF. CDR3 coding DNA: TGTGCCAGCAGCTTTGGGCAGGGGGCGAACACTGAAGCTTTCTTT.

The sample holds many counts of this clone. The gene calls are TRBV7-8 and TRBJ2-5; D remains ambiguous. This CDR3 has 14 amino acids. V lost 2 bases and J lost 5, with 12 bases in between. Germline V gene sequence: CDR1 SGHVS, CDR2 FQNEAQ. CDR3 DNA sequence: TGTGCCAGCAGCTTAAATGAGGTGGGGGAGACCCAGTACTTC. Amino acids: CASSLNEVGETQYF.

The chain is built from TRBV5-6 and TRBJ1-2; maybe TRBD1 (6 bases). The length of the CDR3 is 15 residues. Trimming took off 1 base at V and 5 bases at J, with 15 bases between the two ends. Germline V gene data show CDR1 as SGHDT and CDR2 as YYEEEE. CDR3: CASSLSAGDWYGYTF. CDR3 bases: TGTGCCAGCAGCTTGTCAGCAGGGGATTGGTATGGCTACACCTTC.

This clone was seen at least ten times. The J gene is TRBJ2-7, the V gene TRBV4-1; the match to TRBD1 covers 7 bases. Germline CDR1 reads MGHRA; CDR2 reads YSYEKL. J lost 3 bases, V lost 2 bases, and 7 bases had no gene match. The CDR3 has 15 amino acids. The CDR3 nucleotides are TGCGCCAGCAGCCAAATGACAGGGTGGGACTACGAGCAGTACTTC. This codes for CASSQMTGWDYEQYF.

This clone has just one count. The V gene is TRBV27, the J gene TRBJ2-2; TRBD1 aligns across 9 bases. The CDR3 consists of 16 residues. The V and J ends lost 6 bases and 8 bases, in that order; junction bases with no gene match: 13. Germline assignment: CDR1 MNHEY and CDR2 SMNVEV (reference sequence). The CDR3 DNA reads as TGTGCCAGCAGCCCCCCTCGGACAGGGGAAGTTGGGGAGCTGTTTTTT. Translation gives CASSPPRTGEVGELFF.

The CDR3 sequence: CATRGADSPLHF. CDR3 coding DNA: TGTGCCACCCGCGGGGCTGATTCACCCCTCCACTTT. The chain has TRBV10-3 and TRBJ1-6; possible D gene TRBD1, 5 bases. Germline-derived CDR1 and CDR2 are ENHRY and SYGVKD. V lost 10 bases, J lost 8 bases, and 12 bases lay in between. CDR3 length: 12 amino acids.

This sequence joins TRBV10-3 and TRBJ2-7, with 14 bases matching TRBD2. Trimming removed 3 bases from V and 4 bases from J; junction bases left unmatched: 5. CDR1 is ENHRY and CDR2 is SYGVKD in the germline V gene. The CDR3 is 16 amino acids. The DNA for the CDR3 is TGTGCCATCAGTGATGGGACTAGCGGGGGCAAATACGAGCAGTACTTC. Its translation: CAISDGTSGGKYEQYF.

The V and J genes are TRBV2 and TRBJ1-6; D is perhaps TRBD1 (5 bases). This CDR3 is built from 19 residues. The germline CDR1 and CDR2 sequences are SNHLY and FYNNEI. The ends were cut back, 7 bases at V and 10 bases at J, with 32 bases in the middle. The CDR3 region is CASITAGRVGSLVFSPLHF. The CDR3 coding sequence is TGTGCCAGCATCACGGCGGGCAGGGTGGGCTCCCTGGTGTTCTCACCCCTCCACTTT.

The J gene is TRBJ2-5, the V gene TRBV5-1, with TRBD1 matching over 12 bases. This CDR3 is 16 amino acids long. Germline-derived CDR1 and CDR2 are SGHRS and YFSETQ. With V trimmed by 4 bases and J by 5 bases, 9 bases remained unmatched. The CDR3 protein is CASSPAGTGGGETQYF. DNA for the CDR3: TGCGCCAGCAGCCCGGCCGGGACAGGGGGCGGGGAGACCCAGTACTTC.

This clone was seen once. The genes are TRBV28 and TRBJ1-5, with 8 positions matching TRBD1. Trimming cost V 2 bases and J 3 bases; bases outside gene matches: 3. CDR1 is MDHEN and CDR2 is SYDVKM in the germline V gene. The CDR3 is 15 amino acids. CDR3 protein: CASSLGQGANQPQHF. The CDR3 nucleotides are TGTGCCAGCAGTTTAGGACAGGGCGCCAATCAGCCCCAGCATTTT.

This sequence joins TRBV2 and TRBJ2-7; the D is unclear. V lost 7 bases and J 3 bases, leaving 4 bases between the germline ends. Germline V gene data show CDR1 as SNHLY and CDR2 as FYNNEI. The CDR3 extends over 10 amino acids. The CDR3 bases are TGTGCCAGCAAAAGCTACGAGCAGTACTTC. It encodes CASKSYEQYF.

This sequence joins TRBV5-4 and TRBJ2-3; D perhaps matches TRBD2 (5 bases). Germline V gives CDR1 SGHNT, CDR2 YYREEE (reference sequence). The CDR3 has 17 amino acids. Trimming stripped 1 base from V and 0 bases from J, with 15 bases between. The CDR3 loop is CASSLLGSGSSTDTQYF. The CDR3 nucleotides read TGTGCCAGCAGCTTGCTGGGGAGCGGTTCTAGCACAGATACGCAGTATTTT.

The chain links TRBV5-1 to TRBJ1-1; D call uncertain. The V end lost 3 bases, the J end lost 2 bases, and 11 bases lay between the germline ends. The germline V gene encodes CDR1 SGHRS and CDR2 YFSETQ. CDR3 length: 14 residues. For the CDR3, the DNA is TGCGCCAGCAGCTCCTATGGACTTAACACTGAAGCTTTCTTT. Protein: CASSSYGLNTEAFF.